The 27 T cell receptor beta chains below come from one sample, sequenced in a study of T cell responses to AZD1222 COVID-19 vaccine. The table came from immunoSEQ multiplex PCR; TCRdb's copy has only in-frame clones and leaves some out. Of 75,000 to 100,000 clones in the sample, 89% were seen once. The sample was peripheral blood, taken on day 0 of AZD1222 vaccination. Source of these receptors: an adult in good health.

The rearrangement links TRBV7-5 to TRBJ1-5; the table's TRBD1 call for D was not verified on the DNA. TRBV7-5 is described as a pseudogene. CDR3 length: 14 amino acids. The CDR3 sequence is CARSLQGLNQPQHF. DNA for the CDR3: TGTGCCAGAAGCTTACAGGGGCTCAATCAGCCCCAGCATTTT.

The gene calls are TRBV11-1 and TRBJ1-1; unclear D gene. Germline CDR1 SGHAT, CDR2 FQDESV (reference sequence). The CDR3 extends over 15 amino acids. The V and J ends lost 5 bases and 1 base respectively, with 14 bases between them. The CDR3 DNA reads TGTGCCAGCAGCCACCCCCCCGGGTCGAACACTGAAGCTTTCTTT. Its protein is CASSHPPGSNTEAFF.

The J gene is TRBJ1-2, the V gene TRBV2; D gene uncertain. Trimming stripped 8 bases from V and 6 bases from J, with 16 bases between. Germline V gene data show CDR1 as SNHLY and CDR2 as FYNNEI. CDR3 size: 13 residues. CDR3 protein: CASETRPWDGYTF. CDR3 sequence (DNA): TGTGCCAGCGAAACAAGGCCTTGGGATGGCTACACCTTC. Full variable domain (rest looked up from reference TRBV2 and TRBJ1-2): EPEVTQTPSHQVTQMGQEVILRCVPISNHLYFYWYRQILGQKVEFLVSFYNNEISEKSEIFDDQFSVERPDGSNFTLKIRSTKLEDSAMYFCASETRPWDGYTFGSGTRLTVV.

This rearrangement joins TRBV6-5 to TRBJ1-5; TRBD1 is a possible D gene (5 bases). The V and J ends lost 5 bases and 6 bases respectively, with 17 bases between them. The CDR3 covers 15 residues. Per germline, CDR1 MNHEY and CDR2 SVGAGI. The CDR3 nucleotides are TGTGCCAGCAGTCCCGAACAGGTGGCCAGTCAGCCCCAGCATTTT. Translating gives CASSPEQVASQPQHF.

The V call is TRBV5-4, the J call TRBJ2-3; no clear D. Germline CDR1 is SGHNT and CDR2 is YYREEE (reference sequence). There are 11 residues in the CDR3. V lost 8 bases and J lost 1, with 5 bases in between. In nucleotides, the CDR3 is TGTGCCAGTACCGGCACAGATACGCAGTATTTT. Its protein is CASTGTDTQYF.

J is TRBJ1-4 and V is TRBV27, with a possible D match to TRBD1 (5 bases). The germline CDR1 and CDR2 sequences are MNHEY and SMNVEV (reference sequence). The ends were cut back, 1 base at V and 4 bases at J, with 7 bases in the middle. The CDR3 runs to 14 residues. For the CDR3, the DNA is TGTGCCAGCAGTTTATTCAGGGATAATGAAAAACTGTTTTTT. This encodes CASSLFRDNEKLFF.

V and J are TRBV15 and TRBJ2-3; TRBD1 agrees at 7 bases. V dropped 3 bases and J dropped 0; count of bases not matched to a gene: 3. The length of the CDR3 is 15 residues. Germline assignment: CDR1 LNHNV and CDR2 YYDKDF (reference sequence). The CDR3 loop reads CATSSGRGSTDTQYF. The CDR3 region has the DNA TGTGCCACCAGCAGTGGCAGGGGGAGCACAGATACGCAGTATTTT.

The CDR3 DNA is TGTGCCAGCAGCCCAACTGGGGGCGTGGGTACAGATACGCAGTATTTT. Amino acids: CASSPTGGVGTDTQYF. The V call is TRBV9, the J call TRBJ2-3, with D possibly TRBD1 on 6 matching bases. Germline V gene lookup returns CDR1 SGDLS and CDR2 YYNGEE. V was trimmed by 4 bases and J by 3 bases, leaving 18 bases between them. The CDR3 sequence is 16 residues long.

The V gene is TRBV6-5, the J gene TRBJ1-3; D is unclear. V gave up 6 bases and J gave up 8 bases, with 8 bases separating them. This CDR3 has 11 amino acids. Germline-derived CDR1 and CDR2 are MNHEY and SVGAGI. CDR3 loop: CASRYQDTIYF. DNA of the CDR3: TGTGCCAGCAGGTATCAGGACACCATATATTTT.

This sequence joins TRBV12-3 or TRBV12-4 and TRBJ2-3, with D maybe TRBD2 (5 bases). V lost 6 bases and J lost 3, with 7 bases in between. The CDR3 runs to 12 residues. The CDR3 is CASSRRTDTQYF. CDR3 sequence (DNA): TGTGCCAGCAGCCGGAGGACAGATACGCAGTATTTT.

CDR3 DNA sequence: TGTGCCAGCAGTAACACCGGGGAGCTGTTTTTT. Protein product: CASSNTGELFF. The V gene is TRBV12-3 or TRBV12-4, the J gene TRBJ2-2; unclear D gene. The CDR3 spans 11 residues. The V gene lost 5 bases and the J gene lost 2 bases, with 0 bases spanning the gap.

This chain uses TRBV7-9 with TRBJ1-3; D not certain. This CDR3 comprises 14 residues. The V end lost 5 bases, the J end lost 3 bases, and 11 bases lay between the germline ends. CDR1 is SEHNR, CDR2 FQNEAQ, per germline (reference sequence). CDR3 sequence: CASSALADGNTIYF. DNA for the CDR3: TGTGCCAGCAGCGCCCTCGCGGATGGAAACACCATATATTTT.

This chain links TRBV3-1 (or the pseudogene TRBV3-2) with TRBJ1-1, with D hard to call. CDR3 length: 15 residues. Trimming shortened V by 1 base and J by 6 bases, and 15 bases separated the two germline ends. CDR1 LGHDT and CDR2 YNNKEL come from the germline V gene (reference sequence). CDR3: CASSQAGSVGAEAFF. The CDR3 DNA reads as TGTGCCAGCAGCCAAGCGGGCTCAGTGGGTGCTGAAGCTTTCTTT.

The V call is TRBV29-1, the J call TRBJ1-1; 8 positions match TRBD1. From germline, CDR1 is SQVTM and CDR2 ANQGSEA. Germline trimming cut 6 bases from V and 1 base from J; bases unmatched to any gene: 1. The CDR3 loop spans 12 amino acids. CDR3 DNA: TGCAGCGTCGGACAGGGGAACACTGAAGCTTTCTTT. Translation gives CSVGQGNTEAFF.

The V and J genes are TRBV7-6 and TRBJ2-7, with 8 nucleotides matching TRBD1. The V and J ends lost 5 bases and 5 bases, in that order; junction bases with no gene match: 8. CDR1 is SGHVS and CDR2 is FNYEAQ in the germline V gene. The CDR3 contains 14 residues. The CDR3 sequence is CASSPSWTGNEQYF. CDR3 coding DNA: TGTGCCAGCAGCCCTAGTTGGACAGGGAACGAGCAGTACTTC.

The chain couples TRBV19 to TRBJ1-3; possibly TRBD1 for D (6 bases). Germline V lookup: CDR1 LNHDA, CDR2 SQIVND (reference sequence). Trimming stripped 3 bases from V and 7 bases from J, with 13 bases between. CDR3 length: 14 residues. CDR3 protein: CASSIQGLKNTIYF. The CDR3 DNA follows: TGTGCCAGTAGTATCCAGGGGCTGAAGAACACCATATATTTT. The entire variable domain, with the rest obtained from reference TRBV19 and TRBJ1-3, is as follows: DGGITQSPKYLFRKEGQNVTLSCEQNLNHDAMYWYRQDPGQGLRLIYYSQIVNDFQKGDIAEGYSVSREKKESFPLTVTSAQKNPTAFYLCASSIQGLKNTIYFGEGSWLTVV.

The gene calls are TRBV4-3 and TRBJ1-6, with D unresolved. Per the germline V gene, CDR1 is LGHNA and CDR2 is YSLEER. The CDR3 totals 17 residues. V dropped 4 bases and J dropped 8 bases, with 21 bases sitting between them. The CDR3 DNA sequence: TGCGCCAGCAGCCGTGTAGGAGCGGGGAATTTTTATTCACCCCTCCACTTT. It codes for CASSRVGAGNFYSPLHF.

V gene TRBV18 combines with J gene TRBJ2-5; 7 nucleotides match TRBD1. The ends lost 0 bases at V and 2 bases at J; junction bases unmatched: 0. Germline V lookup: CDR1 KGHSH, CDR2 LQKENI. The CDR3 runs to 14 residues. CDR3 DNA sequence: TGTGCCAGCTCACCACCACAGGGGCAAGAGACCCAGTACTTC. Amino acid sequence: CASSPPQGQETQYF. The whole variable domain, filled in from reference TRBV18 and TRBJ2-5, reads NAGVMQNPRHLVRRRGQEARLRCSPMKGHSHVYWYRQLPEEGLKFMVYLQKENIIDESGMPKERFSAEFPKEGPSILRIQQVVRGDSAAYFCASSPPQGQETQYFGPGTRLLVL.

The rearrangement links TRBV5-4 to TRBJ1-1; D gene uncertain. Germline CDR1 SGHNT, CDR2 YYREEE (reference sequence). V lost 5 bases and J 0 bases, leaving 23 bases between the germline ends. The CDR3 loop spans 18 amino acids. The CDR3 DNA reads TGTGCCAGCAGTCCGCTTGGAGTGAATAAACTTATGAACACTGAAGCTTTCTTT. This translates into CASSPLGVNKLMNTEAFF.

V is TRBV18 and J is TRBJ2-1, with a weak D call TRBD2 (5 bases). The germline V gene has CDR1 KGHSH and CDR2 LQKENI. The CDR3 loop spans 16 amino acids. The germline V and J ends were trimmed by 5 bases and 0 bases, with 14 bases remaining between them. The CDR3 coding sequence is TGTGCCAGCTCATCCCCCACGGGGAGCTCCTACAATGAGCAGTTCTTC. Protein sequence: CASSSPTGSSYNEQFF.

This sequence joins TRBV2 and TRBJ2-7; D unclear. Germline values: CDR1 SNHLY, CDR2 FYNNEI. Deletions cut 1 base from V and 3 bases from J, with 10 bases between. CDR3 length: 14 amino acids. CDR3 residues: CASSEDRSVYEQYF. The CDR3 DNA sequence: TGTGCCAGCAGTGAAGATCGGAGTGTCTACGAGCAGTACTTC.

This chain uses TRBV7-8 with TRBJ2-1; D is possibly TRBD2 (5 bases). The CDR3 has 15 residues. From germline, CDR1 is SGHVS and CDR2 FQNEAQ. Trimming took off 3 bases at V and 3 bases at J, with 12 bases between the two ends. This CDR3 is CASSFGRVGYNEQFF. In DNA form, the CDR3 reads TGTGCCAGCAGCTTTGGGCGGGTAGGCTACAATGAGCAGTTCTTC.

The chain has TRBV7-8 and TRBJ1-3; perhaps TRBD1 as D (5 bases). CDR1 SGHVS and CDR2 FQNEAQ come from the germline V gene. This CDR3 is built from 16 residues. The V gene lost 1 base and the J gene lost 7 bases, with 17 bases spanning the gap. The CDR3: CASSLGSEGGHNTIYF. DNA of the CDR3: TGTGCCAGCAGCTTAGGAAGTGAAGGCGGACACAACACCATATATTTT.

J is TRBJ1-2 and V is TRBV6-4; D gene unclear. V was cut by 2 bases and J by 3 bases, with 25 bases left in between. The CDR3 covers 19 residues. CDR1 is MRHNA, CDR2 SNTAGT, per germline. DNA for the CDR3: TGTGCCAGCAGTGACAGTTATATGAAGTCAGAAGGACTTTACTATGGCTACACCTTC. It specifies CASSDSYMKSEGLYYGYTF.

This clone was seen a handful of times. The rearrangement uses TRBV7-2 and TRBJ2-1; 7 bases are a match to TRBD1. This CDR3 is built from 13 residues. Germline lookup yields CDR1 SGHTA and CDR2 FQGNSA. The J segment lost 10 bases and the V segment lost 3 bases, leaving 6 bases of the junction unmatched. Here the CDR3 reads CASSFYLGGEQFF. CDR3 in DNA: TGTGCCAGCAGCTTCTACCTAGGGGGCGAGCAGTTCTTC.

The V gene is TRBV30, the J gene TRBJ1-4, with 9 bases aligning to TRBD1. The CDR3 is made up of 18 amino acids. Per the germline V gene, CDR1 is GTSNPN and CDR2 is SVGIG (reference sequence). J was trimmed by 8 bases and V by 2 bases; bases with no gene match: 18. DNA for the CDR3: TGTGCCTGGAGTAGTACACCGGGACAGGGCTTGGGTAGGGAAAAACTGTTTTTT. Translating gives CAWSSTPGQGLGREKLFF. Complete variable domain (other parts from reference TRBV30 and TRBJ1-4): SQTIHQWPATLVQPVGSPLSLECTVEGTSNPNLYWYRQAAGRGLQLLFYSVGIGQISSEVPQNLSASRPQDRQFILSSKKLLLSDSGFYLCAWSSTPGQGLGREKLFFGSGTQLSVL.

CDR3 region: CATSRATGGVTEAFF. CDR3 coding DNA: TGTGCCACCAGCAGAGCTACTGGGGGGGTGACTGAAGCTTTCTTT. The chain carries TRBV15 and TRBJ1-1, with D possibly being TRBD1 (5 bases). This CDR3 comprises 15 residues. Germline-derived CDR1 and CDR2 are LNHNV and YYDKDF (reference sequence). Between the trimmed V and J ends, which lost 1 base and 5 bases, there was a span of 14 bases.